The subject of this entry is one T cell receptor (beta chain). The sample comes from a study of OX40 agonist ivuxolimab in advanced cancers. Study context: Prior anti-PD-1, anti-PD-L1 or anti-CTLA-4 therapy did not bar entry, and 40% had some.

Libraries were prepared by immunoSEQ multiplex PCR; TCRdb keeps only in-frame clonotypes and omits some of them. The repertoire has tens of thousands of clones, 85% to 90% of them found once; the top ten carry about 6.3%. The CDR3 is 15 amino acids. V gave up 3 bases and J gave up 3 bases; unmatched junction bases: 3. CDR1 and CDR2 (germline): MNHEY, SVGAGI. This clonotype was obtained from an adult with an advanced solid tumor such as melanoma, head and neck, liver or kidney cancer. The material was CD4+ or CD8+ T cells sorted from blood, obtained in a trial of the OX40 agonist ivuxolimab. V and J are TRBV6-5 and TRBJ2-1; TRBD2 matches at 9 bases. The CDR3 nucleotides are TGTGCCAGCAGTTATTCGACTAGCGGCTACAATGAGCAGTTCTTC. This translates into CASSYSTSGYNEQFF.